This TCR beta chain was sequenced during a study of blood T cell repertoires in COVID-19 (dated by TCRdb to 2018 to 2021). As for the study more broadly: The collaborator samples originated in the United States, Italy and Spain and spanned the acute and convalescent phases of COVID-19. The samples were drawn from two sources: the first 160 participants of the ongoing ImmuneRACE study, and 1,000 to 1,500 subjects contributed by 6 global collaborators. Subjects who had been exposed to COVID-19, were actively infected with it, or had recovered from it provided the deeply sampled blood TCRbeta repertoires that made up the dataset. The repertoires were released in a freely available public database meant as a resource for research on the immune response to SARS-CoV-2. Where HLA class I and class II types were available, the types were taken from metadata supplied by the sample provider, not from assay-based typing. Nearly every sample came with metadata listing a de-identified subject ID, COVID-19 status, age in years and sex. The material from the prospective study consisted of cDNA or gDNA derived from T cells, B-cell-depleted T cells, or PBMCs.

Participants in the prospective study were aged roughly 18 to 100 years, lived in 20 to 25 United States geographic areas, and enrolled through a virtual design. Cohort assignment in the prospective study relied on participant-reported clinical history from a screening survey and a study questionnaire. A participant counted as exposed if, within 2 weeks of entering the study, that participant had been in contact with someone who had a PCR-confirmed or clinician-diagnosed COVID-19 case. In the prospective study, mobile phlebotomists collected whole blood, serum and a nasopharyngeal or oropharyngeal swab from each participant. Over a roughly 2-month period, participants in the prospective study had the option of providing additional blood draws and questionnaires. Before DNA extraction, prospective study blood samples were shipped either frozen or at room temperature. TCRbeta CDR3 regions were amplified from genomic DNA using the immunoSEQ Assay, a bias-controlled multiplex PCR. For the original study's pipeline: Nucleated cell counts per sample were estimated from amplification of reference gene primers within the assay. Sequence reads were collapsed and filtered to measure the absolute abundance of every unique TCRbeta CDR3 rearrangement. For each sample, productive Simpson clonality was calculated as the square root of Simpson's diversity index over productive rearrangements. TCRdb's version of the immuneACCESS table is confined to in-frame rearrangements and falls short of the full clone set. An unresolved V gene accounts for under half of the shortfall where checked; the remainder is of unknown origin. The DNA was the basis for D and trimming; V, J and clone size are from that table. This sample lists approximately 400,000 clones; 90% to 95% were detected once. Over 0.7% of the sample is taken by the ten largest.

Findings and caveats that apply to the study as a whole: The quantity of clinical and demographic metadata differed by source and by participant and was supplied without curation.

Regarding this clone: This receptor's antigen is unknown. There are no base qualities to consult, and no much larger clone falls within one base.

The junction shows trimming of 1 base on V and 8 bases on J, plus 11 bases between the germline ends. Including cysteine and phenylalanine, the CDR3 has 12 amino acids. Only CDR3 DNA remains: 36 bases, in frame from the first base. In the germline V gene (reference sequence), CDR1 corresponds to GTSNPN and CDR2 to SVGIG. The sequenced sample was PBMCs or T cells enriched from blood (not recorded which). The sequence came from a middle-aged woman who had been exposed to COVID-19. The receptor chain draws on TRBV30 and TRBJ1-2, with an unclear D gene assignment. The DNA sequence is TGTGCCTGGAGTGAGCCACCCCGGGGCTACACCTTC. Translated, it gives CAWSEPPRGYTF.